A single sample gave rise to the 12 T cell receptor beta chains below, sequenced in a study of CD8+ T cells in alopecia areata. Sample treatment: oral pan-JAK inhibitor, 5-10 mg twice daily. Once RNA had been extracted, it was reverse transcribed into cDNA to act as the sequencing template. Generated by immunoSEQ multiplex PCR, the TCRdb table keeps only in-frame clones and is missing some. There are some 180,000 clones in the sample; 53% occur only once, and less than 14% lies in the top ten. The sample consisted of CD8+ T cells sorted from blood, taken at week 24, from a patient treated with tofacitinib. The source of these receptors is a human donor with alopecia areata.

The chain is built from TRBV19 and TRBJ2-1; 9 bases match TRBD2. CDR3 length: 15 amino acids. Germline V gene lookup returns CDR1 LNHDA and CDR2 SQIVND (reference sequence). The V segment lost 3 bases and the J segment 2 bases; nucleotides outside the gene matches: 2. The CDR3 DNA follows: TGTGCCAGTAGTATGAGCGGGGGGCCCTACAATGAGCAGTTCTTC. Residues: CASSMSGGPYNEQFF.

The table lists this clone with a count of one. The chain joins TRBV6-6 to TRBJ2-7; 7 bases are shared with TRBD1. The germline CDR1 and CDR2 sequences are MNHNY and SVGAGI (reference sequence). CDR3 size: 15 residues. V dropped 0 bases and J dropped 2; count of bases not matched to a gene: 4. The CDR3 region has the DNA TGTGCCAGCAGTTACTCCGGGACAGAGACCTACGAGCAGTACTTC. Its protein is CASSYSGTETYEQYF.

The chain combines TRBV29-1 with TRBJ1-1; 7 positions match TRBD1. The germline V gene has CDR1 SQVTM and CDR2 ANQGSEA. The CDR3 contains 12 residues. The V gene end was trimmed by 6 bases and the J gene end by 1 base; junction bases not matched to a gene: 2. In nucleotides, the CDR3 is TGCAGCGTCTACAGGGGGAACACTGAAGCTTTCTTT. This translates into CSVYRGNTEAFF.

V gene TRBV4-3 combines with J gene TRBJ1-3, with 9 bases that match TRBD1. V trimming: 0 bases; J trimming: 2 bases; junction bases outside the gene matches: 5. Germline CDR1 is LGHNA and CDR2 is YSLEER. The CDR3 extends over 17 amino acids. The DNA of the CDR3 is TGCGCCAGCAGCCAAGACAAGGGGACAGGGCCTGGAAACACCATATATTTT. Translating gives CASSQDKGTGPGNTIYF.

This clone was detected only a few times. The chain couples TRBV29-1 to TRBJ2-1; D unresolved. The CDR3 loop spans 12 amino acids. Germline V gives CDR1 SQVTM, CDR2 ANQGSEA. Trimming stripped 7 bases from V and 4 bases from J, with 11 bases between. CDR3 coding DNA: TGCAGCGGGATTGGGATTTACAATGAGCAGTTCTTC. Amino acid sequence: CSGIGIYNEQFF.

There are a few counts of this clone. J is TRBJ2-7 and V is TRBV19; possible D gene TRBD2, 5 bases. CDR1 is LNHDA, CDR2 SQIVND, per germline (reference sequence). Trimming cost V 8 bases and J 3 bases, with 14 bases left between them. This CDR3 has 13 residues. The CDR3 DNA is TGTGCCAGTGCGGCAGCGGATGGCTACGAGCAGTACTTC. Its translation is CASAAADGYEQYF.

This chain uses TRBV9 with TRBJ1-2; 9 nucleotides agree with TRBD1. Looked up from germline, CDR1 is SGDLS and CDR2 is YYNGEE. J lost 4 bases, V lost 1 base, and 8 bases had no gene match. The CDR3 totals 16 residues. CDR3 in amino acids: CASSVQRDRASYGYTF. The DNA of the CDR3 is TGTGCCAGCAGCGTACAACGGGACAGGGCAAGCTATGGCTACACCTTC. Supplemented by reference TRBV9 and TRBJ1-2, the full variable domain reads DSGVTQTPKHLITATGQRVTLRCSPRSGDLSVYWYQQSLDQGLQFLIQYYNGEERAKGNILERFSAQQFPDLHSELNLSSLELGDSALYFCASSVQRDRASYGYTFGSGTRLTVV.

The chain is built from TRBV5-1 and TRBJ2-5; 8 bases agree with TRBD2. CDR3 length: 15 residues. CDR1 and CDR2 (germline): SGHRS, YFSETQ. V trimming: 1 base; J trimming: 5 bases; junction bases outside the gene matches: 7. CDR3: CASSLTRGALETQYF. The CDR3 DNA is TGCGCCAGCAGCTTGACGCGGGGGGCCCTGGAGACCCAGTACTTC.

This rearrangement joins TRBV29-1 to TRBJ2-1; D might be TRBD1 (6 bases). The CDR3 extends over 14 amino acids. V was cut by 0 bases and J by 8 bases, with 14 bases left in between. The germline V gene has CDR1 SQVTM and CDR2 ANQGSEA. This chain's CDR3 is CSVEELQGKDEQFF. The CDR3 nucleotides are TGCAGCGTTGAAGAACTACAGGGTAAAGATGAGCAGTTCTTC.

This chain joins TRBV9 and TRBJ1-2; maybe TRBD1 (6 bases). Germline values: CDR1 SGDLS, CDR2 YYNGEE. This CDR3 is built from 12 residues. V dropped 4 bases and J dropped 8 bases, with 12 bases sitting between them. The DNA of the CDR3 is TGTGCCAGCAGCAGCGGACAGCCCGGCTACACCTTC. The encoded protein is CASSSGQPGYTF. The full variable domain, its missing parts supplied by reference TRBV9 and TRBJ1-2, is DSGVTQTPKHLITATGQRVTLRCSPRSGDLSVYWYQQSLDQGLQFLIQYYNGEERAKGNILERFSAQQFPDLHSELNLSSLELGDSALYFCASSSGQPGYTFGSGTRLTVV.

The rearrangement uses TRBV2 and TRBJ1-5; TRBD1 matches at 9 bases. Germline CDR1 and CDR2: SNHLY and FYNNEI. The CDR3 is 15 amino acids. V was pared by 6 bases and J by 3 bases, with 6 bases of the junction left unmatched. The chain's CDR3 is CASRAGTGYNQPQHF. The CDR3 nucleotides are TGTGCCAGCAGGGCCGGGACAGGGTACAATCAGCCCCAGCATTTT.

In the case of this clone: The sample holds other DNA sequences that translate to the same CDR3. This chain links TRBV9 with TRBJ2-1, with D maybe TRBD2 (6 bases). The V gene lost 0 bases and the J gene lost 8 bases, with 6 bases spanning the gap. Germline CDR1 is SGDLS and CDR2 is YYNGEE. The CDR3 length is 12 residues. The CDR3 DNA sequence: TGTGCCAGCAGCGTAGGCGGGGATGAGCAGTTCTTC. Translated: CASSVGGDEQFF.